Given below is one T cell receptor beta chain in context. The sample is drawn from a study of shared clonotypes between healthy human individuals. TCRdb's table, derived via immunoSEQ multiplex PCR, lists solely in-frame clones and lacks some. The table includes fewer than 3 million clones, less than 95% detected once. Germline CDR1 reads SGHRS; CDR2 reads YFSETQ. The CDR3 has 12 residues. Between the trimmed V and J ends, which lost 4 bases and 2 bases, there was a span of 6 bases. The clonotype comes from a man aged 18 to 30 in good health. Some clones in this sample may be carry-over from other donors' samples. The gene calls are TRBV5-1 and TRBJ2-5, with no clear D. Sequencing was performed on naive CD4+ T cells from PBMCs. The sample's subset: CD45RA+ positively selected. The CDR3 reads CASSENQETQYF. The CDR3 DNA sequence: TGCGCCAGCAGCGAAAATCAAGAGACCCAGTACTTC.